Below, 27 T cell receptor beta chains from the same sample are listed, as sequenced in a study of T-cell memory formation after mild COVID-19 (dated by TCRdb to the early 2020s). Library preparation was by 5' RACE. The instrument was an Illumina NovaSeq 6000. TCRdb reprocessing: public reads trimmed at Q25 with fastp, clones called with MiXCR, in-frame beta chains kept. Duplicate CDR3 protein sequences are folded into a single record with the most common DNA and genes. Present in this sample are roughly 280,000 distinct CDR3 sequences, about 16% of which were seen just once. The ten biggest clones cover about a fifth of the sample. Source material: PBMCs or a T cell subset sorted from them (not recorded which). The receptors derive from a man between 18 and 29 years old who had mild COVID-19 (a few samples of this study predate the infection). The sample titles of this study are shuffled in the database, so cell type and time point are left out; the donor was told from shared clones.

The table lists this clonotype with a few counts. This chain joins TRBV20-1 and TRBJ2-5; perhaps TRBD1 as D (7 bases). V lost 6 bases to trimming and J lost 6 bases, with 20 bases between them. CDR1 and CDR2 from the germline V gene are DFQATT and SNEGSKA (reference sequence). The CDR3 extends over 14 amino acids. The CDR3: CSAHKDRAGKTQYF. DNA of the CDR3: TGCAGTGCACACAAAGACAGGGCGGGGAAGACCCAGTACTTC.

The chain is built from TRBV5-1 and TRBJ2-1; 8 nucleotides match TRBD1. Per germline, CDR1 SGHRS and CDR2 YFSETQ. The CDR3 runs to 15 residues. With 2 bases clipped from V and 8 bases from J, the junction kept 9 bases outside the gene matches. CDR3 amino acids: CASSFMDRARDEQFF. The CDR3 nucleotides read TGCGCCAGCAGCTTTATGGACAGGGCGAGGGATGAGCAGTTCTTC.

In this sample, this clonotype turned up a few times. This rearrangement joins TRBV4-1 to TRBJ2-3; D assignment may be TRBD1 or TRBD2 (5 bases each). This CDR3 region has 15 residues. The germline V gene encodes CDR1 MGHRA and CDR2 YSYEKL. V was clipped by 0 bases and J by 4 bases, with 11 bases between them. CDR3 protein: CASSQEGVVADTQYF. The CDR3 DNA reads TGCGCCAGCAGCCAAGAGGGGGTGGTTGCAGATACGCAGTATTTT.

The V call is TRBV6-2 or TRBV6-3, the J call TRBJ1-1; TRBD1 agrees at 9 bases. Unmatched junction bases numbered 11, after V lost 4 bases and J lost 5 bases. Germline V lookup: CDR1 MNHEY, CDR2 SVGEGT. The CDR3 totals 16 residues. The CDR3 loop reads CASSLGTGGAGTEAFF. The CDR3 DNA reads TGTGCCAGCAGTTTGGGAACAGGGGGCGCAGGTACTGAAGCTTTCTTT.

This clonotype has a handful of counts. The chain couples TRBV2 to TRBJ2-7; possibly TRBD2 for D (6 bases). The V end was cut by 5 bases, the J end by 3 bases, with 11 bases between. Germline-derived CDR1 and CDR2 are SNHLY and FYNNEI. This CDR3 is built from 13 residues. Here the CDR3 reads CASSPSENYEQYF. The CDR3 DNA follows: TGTGCCAGCAGTCCTAGCGAAAACTACGAGCAGTACTTC.

The chain joins TRBV20-1 to TRBJ1-3; D uncertain. Germline CDR1 reads DFQATT; CDR2 reads SNEGSKA (reference sequence). Trimming stripped 3 bases from V and 1 base from J, with 7 bases between. This CDR3 is built from 13 residues. CDR3 loop: CSASPGSGNTIYF. Written as DNA, the CDR3 is TGCAGTGCTAGCCCCGGTTCTGGAAACACCATATATTTT.

This clonotype was found a few times. The chain is built from TRBV18 and TRBJ2-5, with D unclear. The CDR3 consists of 13 residues. V was clipped by 8 bases and J by 5 bases, with 15 bases between them. CDR1 KGHSH and CDR2 LQKENI come from the germline V gene. As DNA, the CDR3 is TGTGCCAGCACCTGGGCTCAATCGGAGACCCAGTACTTC. Translation gives CASTWAQSETQYF. Supplemented by reference TRBV18 and TRBJ2-5, the full variable domain reads NAGVMQNPRHLVRRRGQEARLRCSPMKGHSHVYWYRQLPEEGLKFMVYLQKENIIDESGMPKERFSAEFPKEGPSILRIQQVVRGDSAAYFCASTWAQSETQYFGPGTRLLVL.

This clonotype has a single count. At one of its ends the junction is not consistent with the germline gene, which may arise from a read error. This sequence joins TRBV5-1 and TRBJ2-3; 9 nucleotides agree with TRBD2. The CDR3 is 14 amino acids. The germline V gene encodes CDR1 SGHRS and CDR2 YFSETQ. This CDR3 reads CDSSLGLAADTQYF. CDR3 sequence (DNA): TGCGACAGCAGCTTGGGACTAGCAGCAGATACGCAGTATTTT.

This chain links TRBV7-3 with TRBJ2-7; no clear D gene. Germline V gives CDR1 SGHTA, CDR2 FQGTGA. The CDR3 runs to 15 residues. Trimming removed 2 bases from V and 3 bases from J, with 14 bases in between. The CDR3 is CASSLGDHPIYEQYF. DNA for the CDR3: TGTGCCAGCAGCTTAGGCGACCACCCCATCTACGAGCAGTACTTC.

This clonotype appeared a few times. The V gene is TRBV6-2 or TRBV6-3, the J gene TRBJ1-5; D perhaps matches TRBD1 (5 bases). The germline gives CDR1 MNHEY, CDR2 SVGEGT. This CDR3 spans 14 amino acids. V was clipped by 8 bases and J by 7 bases, with 18 bases between them. This CDR3 is CASHQGEVGQPQHF. The CDR3 DNA follows: TGTGCCAGCCACCAGGGTGAGGTAGGACAGCCCCAGCATTTT.

This clonotype was counted only a few times. This rearrangement joins TRBV6-5 to TRBJ1-1, with a possible D match to TRBD1 (5 bases). The CDR3 has 13 residues. V lost 6 bases and J 4 bases, leaving 12 bases between the germline ends. The V gene's germline CDR1 is MNHEY and CDR2 SVGAGI. CDR3 sequence (DNA): TGTGCCAGCAGAAGGGGCTTCGGCACTGAAGCTTTCTTT. Translated, it gives CASRRGFGTEAFF.

J is TRBJ1-1 and V is TRBV7-9, with D possibly TRBD1 on 6 matching bases. Germline assignment: CDR1 SEHNR and CDR2 FQNEAQ (reference sequence). Trimming removed 4 bases at V and 11 bases at J, with 14 bases between. This CDR3 spans 12 amino acids. The CDR3 DNA reads TGTGCCAGCAGCTCGGGGGGGGCAGGTGCTTTCTTT. It specifies CASSSGGAGAFF.

This clonotype was counted between two and nine times. The V call is TRBV12-3 or TRBV12-4, the J call TRBJ1-2; D is uncertain. The CDR3 is 12 residues long. V was clipped by 6 bases and J by 2 bases, with 7 bases between them. Here the CDR3 DNA reads TGTGCCAGCAGAAACCGAAACTATGGCTACACCTTC. It translates to CASRNRNYGYTF.

This clonotype showed up just a few times. The chain recombines TRBV5-1 with TRBJ2-5; 11 positions match TRBD2. Germline CDR1 SGHRS, CDR2 YFSETQ. The CDR3 runs to 16 residues. V lost 0 bases and J lost 4; bases outside the gene matches: 5. The CDR3 DNA reads TGCGCCAGCAGCTTGGCCCGTCTAGCGGGGGGAGAGACCCAGTACTTC. It translates to CASSLARLAGGETQYF.

A few counts support this clonotype. The gene calls are TRBV11-2 and TRBJ2-1, with TRBD2 matching over 9 bases. This CDR3 spans 16 amino acids. The V segment lost 5 bases and the J segment 0 bases; nucleotides outside the gene matches: 5. In germline, CDR1 is SGHAT, CDR2 FQNNGV. CDR3 protein: CASSLSGGNSYNEQFF. The CDR3 DNA sequence: TGTGCCAGCAGCCTGAGCGGGGGGAACTCCTACAATGAGCAGTTCTTC.

The rearrangement joins TRBV19 to TRBJ2-7; 7 bases are shared with TRBD2. The CDR3 contains 14 residues. Germline assignment: CDR1 LNHDA and CDR2 SQIVND (reference sequence). V was pared by 3 bases and J by 4 bases, with 6 bases of the junction left unmatched. CDR3: CASSIGGGTYEQYF. The CDR3 region has the DNA TGTGCCAGTAGTATCGGCGGGGGTACGTACGAGCAGTACTTC.

This clonotype came up many times. The rearrangement links TRBV5-5 to TRBJ2-4; 7 positions match TRBD1. The CDR3 extends over 16 amino acids. Trimming removed 2 bases from V and 0 bases from J; junction bases left unmatched: 5. Germline V gives CDR1 SGHKS, CDR2 YYEKEE (reference sequence). Written as DNA, the CDR3 is TGTGCCAGCAGCTTCAGGACAGGACTAGCCAAAAACATTCAGTACTTC. Translating it yields CASSFRTGLAKNIQYF.

This chain joins TRBV29-1 and TRBJ2-7; possibly TRBD2 for D (6 bases). The CDR3 has 14 amino acids. The germline V and J ends were trimmed by 2 bases and 0 bases, with 11 bases remaining between them. Germline V gene sequence: CDR1 SQVTM, CDR2 ANQGSEA. The CDR3 DNA sequence: TGCAGCGTTGAATCGGCGGGGCCCTCCTACGAGCAGTACTTC. Translation gives CSVESAGPSYEQYF.

The sample holds many counts of this clonotype. V and J are TRBV5-5 and TRBJ1-5, with 7 nucleotides matching TRBD1. CDR3 length: 16 amino acids. V shed 4 bases and J 4 bases; nucleotides not matched to a gene: 11. Germline V gene lookup returns CDR1 SGHKS and CDR2 YYEKEE (reference sequence). CDR3 amino acids: CASSPADRLDNQPQHF. The CDR3 DNA reads as TGTGCCAGCAGCCCTGCGGACAGGTTAGATAATCAGCCCCAGCATTTT.

This clonotype was counted between two and nine times. This chain uses TRBV7-9 with TRBJ1-4; D remains unclear. V was clipped by 2 bases and J by 3 bases, with 13 bases between them. Per the germline V gene, CDR1 is SEHNR and CDR2 is FQNEAQ (reference sequence). The CDR3 loop spans 16 amino acids. The CDR3 reads CASSLNSQGANEKLFF. The CDR3 nucleotides are TGTGCCAGCAGCTTAAATTCGCAAGGCGCTAATGAAAAACTGTTTTTT.

This clonotype was seen a few times. The CDR3 sequence is CASSGARPNYGYTF. The CDR3 DNA reads as TGTGCCAGCAGTGGGGCACGACCTAACTATGGCTACACCTTC. V usage is TRBV12-3 or TRBV12-4 and J usage is TRBJ1-2, with D possibly being TRBD1 (5 bases). This CDR3 has 14 residues. V was trimmed by 5 bases and J by 0 bases, leaving 10 bases between them.

The sample holds many counts of this clonotype. This chain uses TRBV10-3 with TRBJ2-5; TRBD2 matches 10 bases. Per germline, CDR1 ENHRY and CDR2 SYGVKD. CDR3 length: 16 residues. The J segment lost 9 bases and the V segment lost 4 bases, leaving 14 bases of the junction unmatched. The CDR3 here is CAISGASGGPTPAQYF. The CDR3, as DNA: TGTGCCATCAGTGGAGCTAGCGGGGGCCCCACGCCGGCCCAGTACTTC.

The table lists this clonotype with many counts. The chain employs TRBV5-1 and TRBJ2-1; 7 bases are shared with TRBD2. The ends lost 7 bases at V and 9 bases at J; junction bases unmatched: 10. CDR1 and CDR2 (germline): SGHRS, YFSETQ. The CDR3 spans 13 residues. The CDR3 bases are TGCGCCAGCTTCCTGACGGGGGGAAGTGAGCAGTTCTTC. Its protein is CASFLTGGSEQFF.

This clonotype occurred a few times. The chain links TRBV10-3 to TRBJ2-3; D is perhaps TRBD1 or TRBD2 (5 bases each). The V and J ends lost 7 bases and 5 bases respectively, with 10 bases between them. CDR3 length: 12 residues. Germline V gives CDR1 ENHRY, CDR2 SYGVKD. CDR3 nucleotides: TGTGCCATCACTGGGGACGGAGATACGCAGTATTTT. Protein: CAITGDGDTQYF.

This chain connects TRBV20-1 to TRBJ2-1, with 11 positions matching TRBD2. This CDR3 is 13 amino acids long. Per the germline V gene, CDR1 is DFQATT and CDR2 is SNEGSKA (reference sequence). V was pared by 3 bases and J by 10 bases, with 5 bases of the junction left unmatched. CDR3 DNA: TGCAGTGCTAGGGGACTAGCGGAAATCGAGCAGTTCTTC. This gives the protein CSARGLAEIEQFF.

J is TRBJ2-3 and V is TRBV7-3; D possibly matches TRBD1 or TRBD2 (5 bases each). The CDR3 runs 14 residues. Trimming took 2 bases from V and 4 from J, leaving 10 bases between them. Per the germline V gene, CDR1 is SGHTA and CDR2 is FQGTGA. The DNA of the CDR3 is TGTGCCAGCAGCTTAGGGGGAGCGTCAGATACGCAGTATTTT. It yields the protein CASSLGGASDTQYF.

V and J are TRBV6-2 or TRBV6-3 and TRBJ2-7; no clear D. This CDR3 has 12 amino acids. Germline V gene data show CDR1 as MNHEY and CDR2 as SVGEGT. Trimming removed 5 bases at V and 4 bases at J, with 9 bases between. CDR3 sequence reads: CASSIDRYEQYV. Written as DNA, the CDR3 is TGTGCCAGCAGTATCGACCGGTACGAGCAGTACGTC.